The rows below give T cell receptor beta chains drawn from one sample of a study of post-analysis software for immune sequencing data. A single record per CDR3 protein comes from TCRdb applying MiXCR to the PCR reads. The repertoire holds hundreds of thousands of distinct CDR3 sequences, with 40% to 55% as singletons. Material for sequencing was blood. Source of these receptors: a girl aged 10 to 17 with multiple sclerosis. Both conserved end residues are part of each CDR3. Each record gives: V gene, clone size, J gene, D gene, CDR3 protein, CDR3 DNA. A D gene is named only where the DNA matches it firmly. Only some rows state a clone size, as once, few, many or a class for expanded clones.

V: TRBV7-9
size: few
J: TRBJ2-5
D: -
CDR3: CASSYRDETQYF
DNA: TGTGCCAGCAGCTACAGGGACGAGACCCAGTACTTC

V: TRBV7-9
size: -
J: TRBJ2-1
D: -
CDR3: CASSLLGSNEQFF
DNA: TGTGCCAGCAGCTTATTGGGATCCAATGAGCAGTTCTTC

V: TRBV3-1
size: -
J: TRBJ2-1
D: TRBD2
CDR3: CASAATSGIGNEQFF
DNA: TGTGCCAGCGCGGCCACTAGCGGGATAGGGAATGAGCAGTTCTTC

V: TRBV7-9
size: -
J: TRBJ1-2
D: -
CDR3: CASSLWRPTGPHYGYTF
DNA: TGTGCCAGCAGCTTATGGCGCCCCACAGGGCCCCACTATGGCTACACCTTC

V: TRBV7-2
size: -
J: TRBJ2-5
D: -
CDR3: CASSLEPEGTQYF
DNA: TGTGCCAGCAGCTTAGAGCCTGAAGGGACCCAGTACTTC

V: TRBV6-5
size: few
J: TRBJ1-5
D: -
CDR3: CACSSNLNQPQHF
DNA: TGTGCCTGCAGCTCCAACCTCAATCAGCCCCAGCATTTT

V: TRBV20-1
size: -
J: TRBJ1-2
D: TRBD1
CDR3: CSAFFTGTGANYGYTF
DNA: TGCAGTGCTTTTTTCACCGGGACAGGGGCGAACTATGGCTACACCTTC

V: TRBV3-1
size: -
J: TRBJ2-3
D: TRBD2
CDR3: CASSQSSGSKTDTQYF
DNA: TGTGCCAGCAGCCAATCTAGCGGGAGCAAGACAGATACGCAGTATTTT

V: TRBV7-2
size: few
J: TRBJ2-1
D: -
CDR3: CASSLDELADYNEQFF
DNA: TGTGCCAGCAGCTTAGATGAGCTAGCCGATTACAATGAGCAGTTCTTC

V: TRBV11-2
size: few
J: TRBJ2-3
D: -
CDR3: CASSLDGAGAGEFTDTQYF
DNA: TGTGCCAGCAGCTTAGATGGGGCCGGAGCGGGCGAATTCACAGATACGCAGTATTTT

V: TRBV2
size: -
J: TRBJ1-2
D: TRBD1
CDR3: CASSVRQGYNGYTF
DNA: TGTGCCAGCAGCGTCAGACAGGGGTATAATGGCTACACCTTC

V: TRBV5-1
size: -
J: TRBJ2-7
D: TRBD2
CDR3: CASSLGPDRGSSYEQYF
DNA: TGCGCCAGCAGCTTGGGGCCTGATCGCGGGAGCTCCTACGAGCAGTACTTC

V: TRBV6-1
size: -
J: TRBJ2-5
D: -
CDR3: CASSDASRGQETQYF
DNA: TGTGCCAGCAGTGACGCCTCGCGGGGCCAAGAGACCCAGTACTTC

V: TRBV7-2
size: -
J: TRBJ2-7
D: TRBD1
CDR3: CASSLALSGQGFSYEQYF
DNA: TGTGCCAGCAGCTTAGCGCTATCGGGACAGGGATTCTCCTACGAGCAGTACTTC

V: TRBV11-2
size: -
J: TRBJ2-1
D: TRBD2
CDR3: CASSSLSGNVYNEQFF
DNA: TGTGCCAGCAGCTCGCTGAGCGGGAATGTCTACAATGAGCAGTTCTTC

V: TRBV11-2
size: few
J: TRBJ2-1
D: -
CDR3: CASSPPPGMVEQFF
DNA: TGTGCCAGCAGCCCTCCCCCGGGAATGGTTGAGCAGTTCTTC

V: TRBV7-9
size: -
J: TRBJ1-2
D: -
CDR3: CASSASGHSGYGYTF
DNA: TGTGCCAGCAGCGCGAGTGGACATTCGGGCTATGGCTACACCTTC

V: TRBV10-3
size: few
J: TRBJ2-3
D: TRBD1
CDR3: CAISTPGQGLSTDTQYF
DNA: TGTGCCATCAGTACCCCGGGACAGGGACTAAGCACAGATACGCAGTATTTT

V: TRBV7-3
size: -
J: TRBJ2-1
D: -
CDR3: CASSSDSSYEQFF
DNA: TGTGCCAGCAGCTCCGACAGCTCCTACGAGCAGTTCTTC

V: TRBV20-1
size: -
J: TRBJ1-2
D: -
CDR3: CSAREHLDGYTF
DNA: TGCAGTGCTAGGGAACACCTGGATGGCTACACCTTC

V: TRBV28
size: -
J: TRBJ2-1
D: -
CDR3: CASSRTRADEQFF
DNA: TGTGCCAGCAGCCGAACCAGGGCGGATGAGCAGTTCTTC

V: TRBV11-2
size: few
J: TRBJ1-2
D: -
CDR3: CASSLAPSYGYTF
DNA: TGTGCCAGCAGCTTAGCGCCCAGCTATGGCTACACCTTC

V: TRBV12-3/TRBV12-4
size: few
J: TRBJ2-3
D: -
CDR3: CASSPWMEGRGADTQYF
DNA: TGTGCCAGCAGTCCTTGGATGGAGGGGAGAGGTGCAGATACGCAGTATTTT

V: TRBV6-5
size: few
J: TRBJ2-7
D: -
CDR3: CASSYFGGAYEQYF
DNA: TGTGCCAGCAGTTATTTTGGGGGCGCCTACGAGCAGTACTTC

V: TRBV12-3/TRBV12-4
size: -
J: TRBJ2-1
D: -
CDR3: CASSKLDYNEQFF
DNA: TGTGCCAGCAGTAAATTGGACTACAATGAGCAGTTCTTC

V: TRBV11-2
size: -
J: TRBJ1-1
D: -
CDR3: CASRSLGGNTEAFF
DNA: TGTGCCAGCAGATCCCTGGGGGGGAACACTGAAGCTTTCTTT

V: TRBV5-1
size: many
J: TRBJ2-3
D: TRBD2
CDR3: CASSLVAGADTQYF
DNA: TGCGCCAGCAGCTTGGTAGCGGGAGCAGATACGCAGTATTTT

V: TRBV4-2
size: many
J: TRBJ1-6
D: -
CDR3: CASNLVGGASYNSPLHF
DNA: TGTGCCAGCAACCTGGTGGGGGGCGCCTCCTATAATTCACCCCTCCACTTT

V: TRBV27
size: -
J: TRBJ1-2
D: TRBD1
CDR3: CASRNSGGSSGYTF
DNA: TGTGCCAGCAGGAACTCAGGGGGCTCTAGTGGCTACACCTTC

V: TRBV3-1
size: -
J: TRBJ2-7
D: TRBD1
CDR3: CASSPGQGQGPITYEQYF
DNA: TGTGCCAGCAGCCCCGGGCAGGGACAGGGTCCGATCACCTACGAGCAGTACTTC

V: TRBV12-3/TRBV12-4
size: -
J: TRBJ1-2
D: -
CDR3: CASGLVGGPYGYTF
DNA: TGTGCCAGCGGGCTTGTTGGGGGGCCCTATGGCTACACCTTC

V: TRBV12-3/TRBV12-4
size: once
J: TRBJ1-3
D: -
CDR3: CASSGMGGNTIYF
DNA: TGTGCCAGCAGCGGAATGGGGGGGAACACCATATATTTT

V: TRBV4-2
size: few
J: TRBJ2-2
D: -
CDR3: CASSQESTYTGELFF
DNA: TGTGCCAGCAGCCAAGAAAGTACTTACACCGGGGAGCTGTTTTTT

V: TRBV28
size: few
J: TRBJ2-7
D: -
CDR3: CASSSTGGPTYEQYF
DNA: TGTGCCAGCAGCTCAACCGGGGGCCCTACCTACGAGCAGTACTTC

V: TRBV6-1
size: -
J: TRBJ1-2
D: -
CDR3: CASSEGGSFDGYTF
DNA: TGTGCCAGCAGTGAAGGGGGCAGTTTCGATGGCTACACCTTC

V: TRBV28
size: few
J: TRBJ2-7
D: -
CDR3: CASSFAQATYEQYF
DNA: TGTGCCAGCAGTTTCGCGCAGGCGACCTACGAGCAGTACTTC

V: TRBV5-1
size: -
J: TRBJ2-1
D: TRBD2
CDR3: CASSSSLAGDRNQQFF
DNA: TGCGCCAGCAGCAGCTCTCTAGCGGGGGACAGAAACCAGCAGTTCTTC

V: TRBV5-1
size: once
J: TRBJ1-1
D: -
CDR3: CASSFGATSDTEAFF
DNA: TGCGCCAGCAGCTTCGGAGCGACGTCGGACACTGAAGCTTTCTTT

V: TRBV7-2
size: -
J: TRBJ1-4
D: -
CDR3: CASSLRGGVDEKLFF
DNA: TGTGCCAGCAGCCTCCGCGGGGGCGTGGATGAAAAACTGTTTTTT

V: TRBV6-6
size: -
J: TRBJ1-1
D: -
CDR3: CASIRVETEAFF
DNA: TGTGCCAGCATTCGGGTGGAGACTGAAGCTTTCTTT

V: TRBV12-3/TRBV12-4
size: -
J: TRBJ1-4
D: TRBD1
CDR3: CASSLGDRGGKLFF
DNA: TGTGCCAGCAGTTTAGGGGACAGGGGTGGGAAACTGTTTTTT

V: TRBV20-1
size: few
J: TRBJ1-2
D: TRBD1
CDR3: CSARDRQGAYGYTF
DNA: TGCAGTGCTAGAGATCGACAGGGGGCCTATGGCTACACCTTC

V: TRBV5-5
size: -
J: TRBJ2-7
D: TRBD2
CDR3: CASSTSGRGFYEQYF
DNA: TGTGCCAGCAGTACTAGCGGGAGGGGGTTCTACGAGCAGTACTTC

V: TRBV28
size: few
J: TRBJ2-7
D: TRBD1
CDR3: CASSLWLDRINEQYF
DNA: TGTGCCAGCAGTTTATGGCTGGACAGGATCAACGAGCAGTACTTC

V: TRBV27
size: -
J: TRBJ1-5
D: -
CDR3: CASSSFNQPQHF
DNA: TGTGCCAGCAGTTCCTTCAATCAGCCCCAGCATTTT

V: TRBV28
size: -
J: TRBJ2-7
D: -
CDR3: CASQRIAYEQYF
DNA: TGTGCCAGTCAGCGGATAGCCTACGAGCAGTACTTC

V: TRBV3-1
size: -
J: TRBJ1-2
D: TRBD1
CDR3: CASSQAGRQGGTGYTF
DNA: TGTGCCAGCAGCCAAGCTGGTAGACAGGGGGGCACTGGCTACACCTTC

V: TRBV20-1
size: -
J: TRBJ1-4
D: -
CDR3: CSARLRHLSNEKLFF
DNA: TGCAGTGCTAGACTCCGACACTTATCTAATGAAAAACTGTTTTTT

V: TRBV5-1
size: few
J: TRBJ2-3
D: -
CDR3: CASSLSTSPDTYTQYF
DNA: TGCGCCAGCAGCTTGAGTACTTCTCCCGACACGTATACGCAGTATTTT

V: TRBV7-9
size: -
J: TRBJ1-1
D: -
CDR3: CASSLGGGLNTEAFF
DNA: TGTGCCAGCAGCTTAGGGGGAGGACTGAACACTGAAGCTTTCTTT

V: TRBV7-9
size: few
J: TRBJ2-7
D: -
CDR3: CASEDGSYEQYF
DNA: TGTGCCAGCGAGGACGGATCCTACGAGCAGTACTTC

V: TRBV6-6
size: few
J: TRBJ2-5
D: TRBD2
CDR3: CASSYSGLAGVETQYF
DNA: TGTGCCAGCAGTTACTCGGGACTAGCGGGAGTCGAGACCCAGTACTTC

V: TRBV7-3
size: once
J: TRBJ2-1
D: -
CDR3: CASSLIRVAYNEQFF
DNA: TGTGCCAGCAGCTTAATCCGCGTGGCTTACAATGAGCAGTTCTTC

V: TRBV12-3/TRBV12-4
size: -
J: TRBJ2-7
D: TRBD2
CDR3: CASSGTRYAYEQYF
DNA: TGTGCCAGCAGTGGGACTAGATACGCCTACGAGCAGTACTTC

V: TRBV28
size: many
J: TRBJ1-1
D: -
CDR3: CASSDGTANTEAFF
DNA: TGTGCCAGCAGCGACGGGACGGCGAACACTGAAGCTTTCTTT

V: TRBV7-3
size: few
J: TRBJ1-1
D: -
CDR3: CASSVLTDENTEAFF
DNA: TGTGCCAGCAGCGTACTAACAGATGAAAACACTGAAGCTTTCTTT

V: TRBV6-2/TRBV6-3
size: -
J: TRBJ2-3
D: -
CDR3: CASSGAPSTDTQYF
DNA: TGTGCCAGCAGTGGGGCTCCTAGCACAGATACGCAGTATTTT

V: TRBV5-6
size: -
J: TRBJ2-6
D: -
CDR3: CASSPRAGANVLTF
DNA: TGTGCCAGCAGCCCCAGAGCTGGGGCCAACGTCCTGACTTTC

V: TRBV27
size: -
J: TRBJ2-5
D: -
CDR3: CASSSPGRYGQYF
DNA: TGTGCCAGCAGTTCTCCGGGACGGTACGGGCAGTACTTC